This TCR beta chain was sequenced during a study of radiation and T cells in renal cell carcinoma. This sample's time point: blood 4 weeks post-SBRT, at nephrectomy. Described treatment: 15 Gy SBRT to primary tumor, nephrectomy 4 weeks later. With 5 bases removed from V and 2 bases from J, the gap between germline ends came to 13 bases. Germline CDR1 is MNHNS and CDR2 is SASEGT. The CDR3 consists of 14 residues. The method was immunoSEQ multiplex PCR; TCRdb's version includes in-frame clones alone and lacks a portion of them. Seen here are 30,000 to 40,000 clones, more than 65% observed once, and the top ten hold approximately 30%.

The origin of this receptor is a man aged 55 to 69 with renal cell carcinoma. This chain links TRBV6-1 with TRBJ2-7; D remains ambiguous. The sequencing here drew on blood, taken from a patient whose treatment included radiotherapy and nephrectomy. In DNA form, the CDR3 reads TGTGCCAGCAGTCCTCATTTAACCACCTACGAGCAGTACTTC. Its protein is CASSPHLTTYEQYF.